A selection of T cell receptor beta chains follows, all from one sample in a study of cytomegalovirus exposure and HLA in healthy donors. Method: immunoSEQ multiplex PCR; TCRdb's copy keeps in-frame clones and lacks some. The data contain some 150,000 clones, 79% of them singletons. Sequenced sample: PBMCs. The receptors derive from a man in his forties in good health and CMV-seronegative. Both conserved end residues are part of each CDR3. The order of the fields is V gene, clone size, J gene, D gene, CDR3 protein, CDR3 DNA. The D gene is left open where the match is weak. Size is stated for part of the rows, as once, few or many counts, or as a class when the clone is expanded.

TRBV6-5,.,TRBJ2-7,TRBD2,CASSSPTSGHSYEQYF,TGTGCCAGCAGTTCGCCGACTAGCGGACACTCCTACGAGCAGTACTTC
TRBV6-6,.,TRBJ2-1,TRBD2,CASSYGREGKFF,TGTGCCAGCAGTTATGGCAGGGAGGGGAAGTTCTTC
TRBV28,.,TRBJ1-1,.,CASRFMNTEAFF,TGTGCCAGCAGGTTTATGAACACTGAAGCTTTCTTT
TRBV2,.,TRBJ1-2,TRBD1,CASSEMTGFYGYTF,TGTGCCAGCAGTGAGATGACAGGGTTCTATGGCTACACCTTC
TRBV7-2,.,TRBJ2-7,.,CASSGPNRGYEQYF,TGTGCCAGCAGCGGCCCCAATCGGGGCTACGAGCAGTACTTC
TRBV4-3,once,TRBJ2-7,.,CASSRDLTGSYEQYF,TGCGCCAGCAGCCGGGACCTTACAGGGTCCTACGAGCAGTACTTC
TRBV6-5,.,TRBJ2-1,.,CASSSLLGSSYNEQFF,TGTGCCAGCAGTTCCCTACTAGGGAGCTCCTACAATGAGCAGTTCTTC
TRBV29-1,few,TRBJ2-3,TRBD1,CSVEDPDRVNTDTQYF,TGCAGCGTTGAAGATCCGGACAGGGTAAACACAGATACGCAGTATTTT
TRBV28,few,TRBJ2-3,.,CASSPPGWEDTQYF,TGTGCCAGCAGTCCCCCCGGGTGGGAGGATACGCAGTATTTT
TRBV5-1,once,TRBJ2-3,.,CASSPDSLSTDTQYF,TGCGCCAGCAGCCCGGACAGCTTAAGCACAGATACGCAGTATTTT
TRBV7-8,.,TRBJ1-3,.,CASSPIGGEKNTIYF,TGTGCCAGCAGTCCCATCGGAGGGGAGAAAAACACCATATATTTT
TRBV11-2,.,TRBJ1-4,TRBD1,CASSTDRAEKLFF,TGTGCCAGCAGCACGGACAGGGCTGAAAAACTGTTTTTT
TRBV5-1,few,TRBJ2-5,.,CASSLLAEGTSQTQYF,TGCGCCAGCAGCTTGTTAGCGGAGGGGACGTCTCAGACCCAGTACTTC
TRBV4-3,.,TRBJ1-6,.,CASSQGYSTGPNSPLHF,TGCGCCAGCAGCCAAGGTTACAGCACAGGGCCCAATTCACCCCTCCACTTT
TRBV28,.,TRBJ2-1,TRBD2,CASSLWLLRGRAREQFF,TGTGCCAGCAGTCTTTGGCTCCTTCGCGGGAGGGCCAGGGAGCAGTTCTTC
TRBV7-2,.,TRBJ2-7,TRBD2,CASSRGLAGSWDEQYF,TGTGCCAGCAGTCGAGGACTAGCGGGTTCGTGGGACGAGCAGTACTTC
TRBV27,.,TRBJ1-5,.,CASSRGGIGNQPQHF,TGTGCCAGCAGTCGGGGAGGGATTGGCAATCAGCCCCAGCATTTT